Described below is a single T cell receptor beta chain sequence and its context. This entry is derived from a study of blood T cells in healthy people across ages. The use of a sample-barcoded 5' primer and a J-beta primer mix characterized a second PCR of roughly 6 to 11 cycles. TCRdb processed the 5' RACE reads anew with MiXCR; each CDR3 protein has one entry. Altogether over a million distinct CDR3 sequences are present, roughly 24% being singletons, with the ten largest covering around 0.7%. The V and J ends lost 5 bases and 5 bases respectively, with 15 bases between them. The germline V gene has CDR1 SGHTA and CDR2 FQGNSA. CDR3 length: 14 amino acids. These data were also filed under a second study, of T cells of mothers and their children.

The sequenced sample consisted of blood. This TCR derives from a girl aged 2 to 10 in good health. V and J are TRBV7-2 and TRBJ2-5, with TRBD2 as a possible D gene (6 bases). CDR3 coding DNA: TGTGCCAGCAGCCCCGGGGGTCTCGCCGAGACCCAGTACTTC. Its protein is CASSPGGLAETQYF.